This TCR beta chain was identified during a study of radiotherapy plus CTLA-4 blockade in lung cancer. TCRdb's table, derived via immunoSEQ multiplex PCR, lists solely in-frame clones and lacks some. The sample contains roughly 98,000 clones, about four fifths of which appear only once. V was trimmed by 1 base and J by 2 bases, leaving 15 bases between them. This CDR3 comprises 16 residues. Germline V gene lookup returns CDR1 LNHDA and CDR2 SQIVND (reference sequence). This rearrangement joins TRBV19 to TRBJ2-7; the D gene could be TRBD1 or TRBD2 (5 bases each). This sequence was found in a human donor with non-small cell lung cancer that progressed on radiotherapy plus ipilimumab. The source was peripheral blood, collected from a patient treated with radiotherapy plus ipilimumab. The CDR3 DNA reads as TGTGCCAGTAGTATAGTTCGGGCTCCGGGACCCTACGAGCAGTACTTC. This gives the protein CASSIVRAPGPYEQYF.